The source of this TCR beta chain is a study of OX40 agonist ivuxolimab in advanced cancers. Study-level background: Ivuxolimab, which targeted the costimulatory receptor OX40 (CD134), was an agonistic, fully human IgG2 monoclonal antibody. Peripheral TCRbeta sequencing aimed to test whether ivuxolimab altered TCR sequence diversity and caused clonal T-cell expansion. Three dose-escalation patients achieved partial responses, one with hepatocellular carcinoma and two with cutaneous melanoma. Intravenous ivuxolimab was administered to patients every 2 weeks at six dose levels: 0.01, 0.1, 0.3, 1.5, 3 and 10 mg/kg. The paper describes the monotherapy dose-escalation part (N = 52 patients) of the phase I trial of ivuxolimab. In the dose-escalation cohort, 82.7% of patients were male, and the mean age was approximately 60 years, with a range of about 20 to 90. Prior anti-PD-1, anti-PD-L1 or anti-CTLA-4 therapy was permitted, and approximately 42% of dose-escalation patients had received checkpoint inhibitors. Of the roughly 54 patients in dose escalation, some 20 had hepatocellular carcinoma, approximately 15 had melanoma, 9 had renal cell carcinoma and 9 had head and neck cancer.

Comment on this clone: Its binding antigen is unknown. No clone much larger than this one lies a single base away; base qualities are absent.

The trial excluded patients who had a history of autoimmune disease or were on systemic immunosuppression. Peripheral blood for TCR sequencing was collected from all dose cohorts at baseline, on cycle 4 day 1, and on cycle 7 day 1. Samples were obtained from an open-label, multicenter, first-in-human phase I dose-escalation trial of ivuxolimab. Adults with locally advanced or metastatic melanoma, renal cell carcinoma, hepatocellular carcinoma or head and neck squamous cell carcinoma were enrolled in the trial. Before TCR sequencing, CD4+ and CD8+ T cells were separately sorted from peripheral blood. General conclusions and limits of the study: After ivuxolimab, CD8+ T cells had more expanded clones than CD4+ T cells on average. Low levels of normalized T-cell clonal expansion were also seen in some nonresponding patients. The antigen specificity of the peripheral T cells that underwent clonal expansion was not determined. In the 0.1-3.0 mg/kg groups, partial responders were among the patients with the lowest normalized peripheral clonal expansion, particularly in CD8+ T cells. At doses of 0.1 to 3.0 mg/kg, clonal expansion of both CD4+ and CD8+ blood T cells was observed from baseline to week 6.

For sequencing of the TCRbeta CDR3 region, genomic DNA was extracted from the sorted cells. The immunoSEQ Assay was used to sequence the TCRbeta CDR3 regions. Not all clones reach the TCRdb copy of this immuneACCESS table, which keeps in-frame sequences only. Checked studies attribute under half of the gap to unresolved V genes and leave the rest unexplained. This sample is represented by more than 40,000 clones; around four fifths of them were singletons. The ten largest clones take up roughly 25% of the sample. CDR3 length: 13 amino acids, cysteine to phenylalanine. Of the read, only the CDR3 DNA is kept; its 39 bases are in frame from base 1. The junction carries 7 bases between V and J, which are trimmed by 2 bases and 5 bases respectively. The germline V gene (reference sequence) gives CDR1 as LNHDA and CDR2 as SQIVND.

The sample here was CD4+ or CD8+ T cells sorted from blood, taken in a trial of the OX40 agonist ivuxolimab. This clonotype was obtained from an adult with an advanced solid tumor such as melanoma, head and neck, liver or kidney cancer. The rearrangement joined TRBV19 to TRBJ1-5, with the D segment identity uncertain. The CDR3 has the sequence CASSILGDQPQHF. The DNA sequence is TGTGCCAGTAGTATACTCGGTGATCAGCCCCAGCATTTT. The CDR3 plus the reference TRBV19 and TRBJ1-5 genes for the other parts give the full variable domain: DGGITQSPKYLFRKEGQNVTLSCEQNLNHDAMYWYRQDPGQGLRLIYYSQIVNDFQKGDIAEGYSVSREKKESFPLTVTSAQKNPTAFYLCASSILGDQPQHFGDGTRLSIL.